These 20 T cell receptor beta chains were sequenced from one sample in a study of cytomegalovirus exposure and HLA in healthy donors. In the PCR, 60 Vbeta and 13 Jbeta primers were used. Profiling relied on immunoSEQ multiplex PCR, and the TCRdb table lists in-frame clones only, not all of them. The table has roughly 190,000 clones, about 84% seen once. Sequenced: PBMCs. Receptor source: a man aged 45 to 65 in good health and CMV-seronegative.

This chain connects TRBV27 to TRBJ2-1, with D perhaps TRBD2 (5 bases). The CDR3 contains 16 residues. Germline V gene data show CDR1 as MNHEY and CDR2 as SMNVEV (reference sequence). V was shortened by 7 bases and J by 0 bases, with 16 bases between the two germline ends. The CDR3 is CASKMRAESSYNEQFF. The CDR3 DNA reads as TGTGCCAGCAAGATGCGGGCGGAAAGCTCCTACAATGAGCAGTTCTTC.

The sample holds one count of this clone. The genes are TRBV2 and TRBJ2-2; 9 bases line up with TRBD1. The CDR3 spans 17 residues. The V gene's germline CDR1 is SNHLY and CDR2 FYNNEI. V was clipped by 4 bases and J by 4 bases; unmatched bases: 10. CDR3 sequence (DNA): TGTGCCAGCAGTGGCGGGACAGGGCCGCGAGGCACCGGGGAGCTGTTTTTT. Translating it yields CASSGGTGPRGTGELFF.

The chain carries TRBV7-2 and TRBJ2-1; TRBD2 matches at 12 bases. The CDR3 contains 16 residues. Germline-derived CDR1 and CDR2 are SGHTA and FQGNSA. Trimming took 0 bases from V and 8 from J; bases not matched to a gene: 5. CDR3 DNA sequence: TGTGCCAGCAGCTTAGCGCTAGCGGGGGGGCTAGATGAGCAGTTCTTC. Encoded protein: CASSLALAGGLDEQFF.

This clone was counted once. J is TRBJ2-3 and V is TRBV5-1; 7 bases map to TRBD1. Germline V gene sequence: CDR1 SGHRS, CDR2 YFSETQ. Losses at the gene ends were 7 bases for V and 5 bases for J; bases not matched to a gene: 10. The CDR3 sequence is 14 residues long. CDR3 sequence (DNA): TGCGCCAGCTCCACAGGGGTTGTGTTAGATACGCAGTATTTT. Its protein is CASSTGVVLDTQYF.

The chain couples TRBV27 to TRBJ1-2, with 8 bases aligning to TRBD1. Trimming took 2 bases from V and 10 from J; bases not matched to a gene: 3. Germline V gene sequence: CDR1 MNHEY, CDR2 SMNVEV (reference sequence). This CDR3 region has 12 residues. CDR3 in DNA: TGTGCCAGCAGTTTAAGGGGACAGGACTACACCTTC. It encodes CASSLRGQDYTF.

This clone has a single count. V usage is TRBV7-3 and J usage is TRBJ2-1; D may be TRBD2 (5 bases). CDR1 and CDR2 from the germline V gene are SGHTA and FQGTGA. V shed 5 bases and J shed 3 bases, with 17 bases lying between them. This CDR3 is built from 16 residues. The CDR3 nucleotides are TGTGCCAGCAGCCCCACTGCAAGAAGCGGCTACAATGAGCAGTTCTTC. It is translated as CASSPTARSGYNEQFF.

The chain recombines TRBV18 with TRBJ2-1, with D maybe TRBD2 (5 bases). CDR3 size: 15 residues. Trimming shortened V by 3 bases and J by 0 bases, and 9 bases separated the two germline ends. Germline CDR1 reads KGHSH; CDR2 reads LQKENI. The CDR3 DNA reads as TGTGCCAGCTCACCGCAAGGGAGCTCCTACAATGAGCAGTTCTTC. Translated: CASSPQGSSYNEQFF.

The chain combines TRBV27 with TRBJ1-1; D call uncertain. The germline V gene has CDR1 MNHEY and CDR2 SMNVEV (reference sequence). The CDR3 covers 14 residues. Trimming left V 3 bases short and J 2 bases short, with 10 bases between. CDR3 protein: CASSFSAGNTEAFF. CDR3 in DNA: TGTGCCAGCAGTTTCTCGGCAGGTAACACTGAAGCTTTCTTT.

This chain uses TRBV5-6 with TRBJ1-2; no clear D gene. The CDR3 extends over 12 amino acids. Germline V lookup: CDR1 SGHDT, CDR2 YYEEEE. Trimming left V 2 bases short and J 6 bases short, with 8 bases between. CDR3 region: CASSFSGDGYTF. CDR3 DNA: TGTGCCAGCAGCTTTTCCGGGGATGGCTACACCTTC.

V and J are TRBV9 and TRBJ1-6; D call uncertain. CDR1 and CDR2 from the germline V gene are SGDLS and YYNGEE. With 3 bases removed from V and 6 bases from J, the gap between germline ends came to 13 bases. The CDR3 is made up of 15 amino acids. CDR3 in DNA: TGTGCCAGCAGCGAATACGGCGAGGTTAATTCACCCCTCCACTTT. Residues: CASSEYGEVNSPLHF.

V and J are TRBV4-3 and TRBJ2-3; TRBD1 agrees at 8 bases. The germline CDR1 and CDR2 sequences are LGHNA and YSLEER. The CDR3 runs 13 residues. V gave up 3 bases and J gave up 8 bases; unmatched junction bases: 4. As DNA, the CDR3 is TGCGCCAGCAGCCAGCAGGGGGCAGGTACGCAGTATTTT. It yields the protein CASSQQGAGTQYF.

The chain has TRBV2 and TRBJ1-2; D may be TRBD1 (5 bases). Germline loops: CDR1 SNHLY, CDR2 FYNNEI. This CDR3 comprises 12 residues. V was cut by 3 bases and J by 7 bases, with 9 bases left in between. The CDR3 nucleotides are TGTGCCAGCAGTGACCAGGGTGCTGGCTACACCTTC. Translation: CASSDQGAGYTF.

V is TRBV9 and J is TRBJ2-1, with D possibly TRBD2 on 6 matching bases. The germline CDR1 and CDR2 sequences are SGDLS and YYNGEE. The germline V and J ends were trimmed by 2 bases and 8 bases, with 17 bases remaining between them. The length of the CDR3 is 15 residues. In nucleotides, the CDR3 is TGTGCCAGCAGCGTCGGGACTCGGTATAGGGATGAGCAGTTCTTC. It yields the protein CASSVGTRYRDEQFF. Combining the CDR3 with reference TRBV9 and TRBJ2-1 gives the whole variable domain DSGVTQTPKHLITATGQRVTLRCSPRSGDLSVYWYQQSLDQGLQFLIQYYNGEERAKGNILERFSAQQFPDLHSELNLSSLELGDSALYFCASSVGTRYRDEQFFGPGTRLTVL.

The gene calls are TRBV29-1 and TRBJ1-2; D possibly corresponds to TRBD1 (6 bases). The CDR3 has 11 amino acids. Trimming left V 1 base short and J 8 bases short, with 8 bases between. Germline V gene sequence: CDR1 SQVTM, CDR2 ANQGSEA. The CDR3 DNA reads TGCAGCGTTGAAGGGGGGGGCGGCTACACCTTC. It codes for CSVEGGGGYTF.

CDR3 nucleotide sequence: TGTGCCAGCAGCTTAGCGGGGCCCTATCACATGGGTTTCTTT. Encoded protein: CASSLAGPYHMGFF. The rearrangement uses TRBV7-2 and TRBJ1-1; D perhaps matches TRBD1 (5 bases). The CDR3 contains 14 residues. Germline assignment: CDR1 SGHTA and CDR2 FQGNSA. The V gene lost 0 bases and the J gene lost 13 bases, with 18 bases spanning the gap.

This rearrangement joins TRBV7-2 to TRBJ2-5, with a possible D match to TRBD1 (5 bases). Trimming took off 6 bases at V and 4 bases at J, with 15 bases between the two ends. CDR3 size: 14 residues. Per the germline V gene, CDR1 is SGHTA and CDR2 is FQGNSA. Here the CDR3 reads CASSFQGPPETQYF. The CDR3 DNA sequence: TGTGCCAGCAGTTTCCAGGGTCCCCCAGAGACCCAGTACTTC.

V and J are TRBV10-3 and TRBJ2-7; the D gene is possibly TRBD2 (6 bases). This CDR3 has 11 amino acids. V shed 2 bases and J shed 7 bases, with 6 bases lying between them. From germline, CDR1 is ENHRY and CDR2 SYGVKD. CDR3 protein: CAISEGGEQYF. CDR3 coding DNA: TGTGCCATCAGTGAGGGGGGGGAGCAGTACTTC.

The rearrangement uses TRBV5-3 and TRBJ1-1; D is possibly TRBD1 (6 bases). TRBV5-3 counts as an open reading frame of uncertain function. The CDR3 totals 12 residues. Trimming left V 7 bases short and J 7 bases short, with 14 bases between. CDR3 amino acids: CARPDRTGEAFF. In DNA, the CDR3 is TGTGCCAGACCAGACAGGACGGGTGAAGCTTTCTTT.

The CDR3 spells CASSEMAGGRNGELFF. In nucleotides, the CDR3 is TGTGCCAGCAGCGAAATGGCGGGGGGGCGTAACGGGGAGCTGTTTTTT. The chain is built from TRBV9 and TRBJ2-2; 9 bases are a match to TRBD2. Germline trimming cut 3 bases from V and 7 bases from J; bases unmatched to any gene: 10. This CDR3 is 16 amino acids long. The germline V gene has CDR1 SGDLS and CDR2 YYNGEE.

To note about this clone: This specimen includes other DNA sequences encoding the same CDR3. This rearrangement joins TRBV7-2 to TRBJ1-2; tentatively, D is TRBD1 (5 bases). The CDR3 spans 13 residues. CDR1 SGHTA and CDR2 FQGNSA come from the germline V gene. The V end lost 2 bases, the J end lost 6 bases, and 10 bases lay between the germline ends. The CDR3 coding sequence is TGTGCCAGCAGCTTAAGGGGAGGAGATGGCTACACCTTC. Protein product: CASSLRGGDGYTF.